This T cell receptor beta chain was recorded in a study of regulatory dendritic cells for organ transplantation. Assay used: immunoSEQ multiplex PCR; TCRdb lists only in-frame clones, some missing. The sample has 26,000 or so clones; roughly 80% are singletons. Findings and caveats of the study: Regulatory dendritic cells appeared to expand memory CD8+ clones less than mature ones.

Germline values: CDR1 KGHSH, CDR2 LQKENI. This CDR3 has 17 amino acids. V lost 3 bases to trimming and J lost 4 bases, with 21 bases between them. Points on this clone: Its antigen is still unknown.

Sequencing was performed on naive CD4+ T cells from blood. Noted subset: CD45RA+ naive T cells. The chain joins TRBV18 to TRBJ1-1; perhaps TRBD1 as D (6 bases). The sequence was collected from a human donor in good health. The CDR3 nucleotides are TGTGCCAGCTCACCGACATCCGGGACATCTATAGGCACTGAAGCTTTCTTT. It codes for CASSPTSGTSIGTEAFF.